The entry that follows covers one TCR beta chain sequence. The sample belongs to a study of cytomegalovirus exposure and HLA in healthy donors. The PCR ran on 60 Vbeta and 13 Jbeta primers. Sequenced by immunoSEQ multiplex PCR; TCRdb stores in-frame clones only, minus some. The table has some 170,000 clones, 80% seen once; the top ten hold about 4.8%. The germline V gene encodes CDR1 PRHDT and CDR2 FYEKMQ (reference sequence). This CDR3 has 18 residues. V was clipped by 1 base and J by 7 bases, with 25 bases between them. This clonotype was obtained from a man aged 25-45 years in good health and CMV-seronegative. The chain combines TRBV13 with TRBJ1-1, with D maybe TRBD1 (5 bases). The sample consisted of PBMCs. DNA of the CDR3: TGTGCCAGCAGCTTAGTCGTTGGGGGGGGGTTAGCCCCATTTGAAGCTTTCTTT. Residues: CASSLVVGGGLAPFEAFF.